These T cell receptor beta chains were read from a single sample in a study of T cells after yellow fever vaccination. TCRdb analysed the 5' RACE reads with MiXCR anew, one entry per CDR3 protein. The data show 95,000 to 150,000 distinct CDR3 sequences, about 7.4% seen once. The material sequenced was CD4+ T cells sorted from PBMCs, taken 10 to 11 days after the first yellow fever vaccination. These receptors came from a man younger than 30 who received the YFV17D yellow fever vaccine. The CDR3 runs from the conserved cysteine through the conserved F or W. The D gene is left open where the match is weak. Clone size is stated in some rows and not others, as once, few, many or a class when expanded.

clone size	V gene	J gene	D gene	CDR3 DNA	CDR3 protein
.	TRBV7-3	TRBJ1-1	.	TGTGCCAGCAGCCCCGGGTGGGGGAACACTGAAGCTTTCTTT	CASSPGWGNTEAFF
many	TRBV10-3	TRBJ2-4	.	TGTGCCATCAGTGAGTCTCACGGACAAGGGAGGAACATTCAGTACTTC	CAISESHGQGRNIQYF
many	TRBV24-1	TRBJ2-3	.	TGTGCCACCAGTGCCATAGGAGGCACAGATACGCAGTATTTT	CATSAIGGTDTQYF
many	TRBV5-1	TRBJ1-5	.	TGCGCCAGCAGCTTGGTGGGGGATCAGCCCCAGCATTTT	CASSLVGDQPQHF
many	TRBV5-1	TRBJ1-4	TRBD1	TGCGCCAGCAGCGCGACAGGGGGAAGAGAAAAACTGTTTTTT	CASSATGGREKLFF
many	TRBV5-1	TRBJ1-2	.	TGCGCCAGCAGCTTAACCCCGCAGCTAGACTATGGCTACACCTTC	CASSLTPQLDYGYTF
many	TRBV7-2	TRBJ2-3	TRBD2	TGTGCCAGCAGCTTAGCGGCGGGGGGTTTAGATACGCAGTATTTT	CASSLAAGGLDTQYF
many	TRBV12-5	TRBJ1-1	.	TGTGCTAGTGGTTTGGCCCGGGGGGAAGACACTGAAGCTTTCTTT	CASGLARGEDTEAFF
many	TRBV19	TRBJ2-1	TRBD1	TGTGCCAGTAGTTTCCCCGGGACAGGGGCCAATGAGCAGTTCTTC	CASSFPGTGANEQFF
many	TRBV12-3/TRBV12-4	TRBJ2-3	TRBD1	TGTGCCAGCAGTTTACCCAGAGTAAGGGACAGGGATTCTAGAGATACGCAGTATTTT	CASSLPRVRDRDSRDTQYF
few	TRBV29-1	TRBJ1-1	TRBD1	TGCAGCGTTGAAGGGACAGGCCCCATTATGATGGACACTGAAGCTTTCTTT	CSVEGTGPIMMDTEAFF
many	TRBV28	TRBJ1-2	TRBD1	TGTGCCAGCAGTTTATTCCGGGACAGGGCCGGACGAGAGAGTGGCTACACCTTC	CASSLFRDRAGRESGYTF
few	TRBV5-1	TRBJ2-1	TRBD2	TGCGCCAGCTTACCCGGGCCCGGGACTAGCGTATGGGAGCAGTTCTTC	CASLPGPGTSVWEQFF
many	TRBV12-5	TRBJ1-5	.	TGTGCTAGTGGTTTGGTACTGGGACAGCCCCAGCATTTT	CASGLVLGQPQHF
few	TRBV20-1	TRBJ1-5	TRBD1	TGCAGTGCTAGAGAGCCCGCCACGGACAGGGTAGGGTATAGCAATCAGCCCCAGCATTTT	CSAREPATDRVGYSNQPQHF
many	TRBV7-2	TRBJ2-5	.	TGTGCCAGCAGCTTAATAGGGCGCGAGACCCAGTACTTC	CASSLIGRETQYF
.	TRBV27	TRBJ2-3	TRBD2	TGTGCCAGCAGTCCCCTGTGGGCTAGCGGCGGGACGTCGGATACGCAGTATTTT	CASSPLWASGGTSDTQYF
many	TRBV20-1	TRBJ2-1	TRBD2	TGCAGTGCTCTCGCCGGGACTAGCGGGGGGATGTATGAGCAGTTCTTC	CSALAGTSGGMYEQFF
many	TRBV30	TRBJ1-2	.	TGTGCCTGGAGTGTACTCTCGGGGAAGGGCTACACCTTC	CAWSVLSGKGYTF
many	TRBV11-2	TRBJ1-5	.	TGTGCCAGCAGCTTTCAGGGCGGCAATCAGCCCCAGCATTTT	CASSFQGGNQPQHF
many	TRBV7-9	TRBJ2-7	.	TGTGCCAGCAGCCGTAGACAGTACGAGCAGTACTTC	CASSRRQYEQYF
many	TRBV10-3	TRBJ1-1	TRBD1	TGTGCCATCAGGATGACAGGGGGCGAGGCTGAAGCTTTCTTT	CAIRMTGGEAEAFF
many	TRBV5-6	TRBJ2-5	.	TGTGCCAGCAGCTTGGGACGGGGAGTAACCCAGTACTTC	CASSLGRGVTQYF
many	TRBV5-1	TRBJ2-2	.	TGCGCCAGCAGCTTGGAGGGTACCGGGGAGCTGTTTTTT	CASSLEGTGELFF
many	TRBV5-1	TRBJ2-5	.	TGCGCCAGCAGCTTGGGCTCAGAAGAGACCCAGTACTTC	CASSLGSEETQYF
many	TRBV18	TRBJ1-1	TRBD1	TGTGCCAGCTCACCGACGTACAGGGGAGTATCTGAAGCTTTCTTT	CASSPTYRGVSEAFF
few	TRBV7-2	TRBJ2-7	TRBD1	TGTGCCAGCAGCTTAGGTGGGCCAGGGGGCGGGGAGCAGTACTTC	CASSLGGPGGGEQYF
many	TRBV13	TRBJ2-7	TRBD2	TGTGCCAGCAGATTCAGCGGGGGGGCCTACGAGCAGTACTTC	CASRFSGGAYEQYF